This TCR beta chain was documented in a study of human T cells and chemical hapten exposure. Study at large: Diphenylcyclopropenone doses were given weekly to the scalps of patients across the roughly 24-week study.

TCRdb analysed the RACE reads with MiXCR anew, one entry per CDR3 protein. The top ten clones hold 0.9% to 1.5% of a sample with 270,000 or so distinct CDR3 sequences, about 7.7% of them seen once. This clonotype came up many times. Its antigen is currently unknown. Findings and caveats of the study: The presence of alopecia in the donors means their immune response may differ from healthy people's. Those TCRs sitting above 1 in 1000 frequency stayed the same with DPC sensitization.

Noted time point: pre-sensitization, week 0. Treatment: therapeutic diphenylcyclopropenone sensitization with weekly scalp DPC. Sample: whole blood, taken in connection with sensitization to the hapten diphenylcyclopropenone (DPC). The sequence came from a young man with alopecia areata. Some clones in this sample may be carry-over from other donors' samples.

CDR3 nucleotide sequence: TGCGCCAGCAGCCAAGTGGCCGGTCTTGAAAAACTGTTTTTT. The encoded protein is CASSQVAGLEKLFF. V and J are TRBV4-1 and TRBJ1-4; D remains ambiguous. The CDR3 is made up of 14 amino acids. Per the germline V gene, CDR1 is MGHRA and CDR2 is YSYEKL. The V and J ends lost 1 base and 7 bases respectively, with 10 bases between them.